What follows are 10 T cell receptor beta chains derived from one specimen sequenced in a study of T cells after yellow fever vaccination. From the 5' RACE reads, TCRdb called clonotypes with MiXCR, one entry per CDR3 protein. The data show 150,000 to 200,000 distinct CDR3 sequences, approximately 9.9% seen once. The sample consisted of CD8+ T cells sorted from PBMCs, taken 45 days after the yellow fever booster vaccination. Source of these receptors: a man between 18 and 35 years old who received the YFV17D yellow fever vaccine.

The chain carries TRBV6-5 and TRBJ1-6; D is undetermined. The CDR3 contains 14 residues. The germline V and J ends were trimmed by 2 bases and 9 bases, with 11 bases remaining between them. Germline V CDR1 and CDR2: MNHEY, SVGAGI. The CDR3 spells CASSYRREFSPLHF. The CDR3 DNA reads TGTGCCAGCAGTTACCGCCGGGAGTTTTCACCCCTCCACTTT.

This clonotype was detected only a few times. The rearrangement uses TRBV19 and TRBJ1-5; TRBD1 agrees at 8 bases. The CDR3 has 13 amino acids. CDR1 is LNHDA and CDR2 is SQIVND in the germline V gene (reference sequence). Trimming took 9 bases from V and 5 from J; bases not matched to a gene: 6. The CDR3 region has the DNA TGTGCCAGCGCCGGACAGGGCCATCAGCCCCAGCATTTT. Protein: CASAGQGHQPQHF.

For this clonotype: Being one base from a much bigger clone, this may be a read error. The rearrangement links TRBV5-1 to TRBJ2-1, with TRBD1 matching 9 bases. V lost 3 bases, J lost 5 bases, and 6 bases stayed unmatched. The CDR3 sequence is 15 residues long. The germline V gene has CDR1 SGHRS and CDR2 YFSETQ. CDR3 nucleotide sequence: TGCGCCAGCAGCTATTCCGGGACAGGGAACAATGAGCAGTTCTTC. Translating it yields CASSYSGTGNNEQFF.

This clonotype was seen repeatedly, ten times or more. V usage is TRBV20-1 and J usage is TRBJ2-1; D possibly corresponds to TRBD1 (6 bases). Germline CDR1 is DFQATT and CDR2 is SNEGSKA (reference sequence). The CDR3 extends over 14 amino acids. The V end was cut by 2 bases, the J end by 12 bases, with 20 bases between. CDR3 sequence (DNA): TGCAGTGCTAGAAGTCCGCAGGGGTGGAGGTGGCAGTTCTTC. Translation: CSARSPQGWRWQFF.

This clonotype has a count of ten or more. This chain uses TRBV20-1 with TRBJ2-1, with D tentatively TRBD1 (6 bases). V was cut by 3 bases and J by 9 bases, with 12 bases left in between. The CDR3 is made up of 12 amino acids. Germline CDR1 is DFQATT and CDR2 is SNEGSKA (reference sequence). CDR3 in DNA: TGCAGTGCTAGGGCAACAGGGCCTGAGCAGTTCTTC. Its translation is CSARATGPEQFF.

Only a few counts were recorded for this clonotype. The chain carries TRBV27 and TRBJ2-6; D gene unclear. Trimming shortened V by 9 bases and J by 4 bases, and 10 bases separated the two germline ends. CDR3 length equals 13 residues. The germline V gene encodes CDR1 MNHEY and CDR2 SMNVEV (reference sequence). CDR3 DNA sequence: TGTGCCAGTGGGGTCAGGGGGGCCAACGTCCTGACTTTC. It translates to CASGVRGANVLTF.

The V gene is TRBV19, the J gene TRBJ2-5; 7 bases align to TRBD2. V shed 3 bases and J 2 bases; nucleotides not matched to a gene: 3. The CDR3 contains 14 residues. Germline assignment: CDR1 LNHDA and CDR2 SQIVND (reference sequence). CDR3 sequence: CASSILAEQETQYF. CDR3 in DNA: TGTGCCAGTAGTATCCTAGCGGAACAAGAGACCCAGTACTTC.

The CDR3 is CASSMFGTDYYGYTF. CDR3 sequence (DNA): TGTGCCAGCAGTATGTTCGGGACAGACTACTATGGCTACACCTTC. The V call is TRBV6-2 or TRBV6-3, the J call TRBJ1-2, with 7 nucleotides matching TRBD1. The V and J ends lost 5 bases and 3 bases, in that order; junction bases with no gene match: 9. The CDR3 is 15 amino acids. Germline loops: CDR1 MNHEY, CDR2 SVGEGT.

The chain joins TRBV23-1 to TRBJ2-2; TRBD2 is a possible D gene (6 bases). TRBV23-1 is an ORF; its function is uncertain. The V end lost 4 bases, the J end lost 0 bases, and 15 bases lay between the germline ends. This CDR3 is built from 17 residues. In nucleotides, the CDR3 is TGCGCCAGCAGTCCTAGGCGGGGTACATCGAACACCGGGGAGCTGTTTTTT. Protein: CASSPRRGTSNTGELFF.

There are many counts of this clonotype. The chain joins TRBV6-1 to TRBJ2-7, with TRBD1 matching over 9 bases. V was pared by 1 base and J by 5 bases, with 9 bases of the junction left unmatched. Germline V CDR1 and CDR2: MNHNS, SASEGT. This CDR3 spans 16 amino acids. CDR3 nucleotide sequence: TGTGCCAGCAGTGAAGAAGAGGGGACAGGGTCGCACGAGCAGTACTTC. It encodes CASSEEEGTGSHEQYF.